What follows are 8 T cell receptor beta chains derived from one specimen sequenced in a study of blood T cell repertoires in COVID-19 (dated by TCRdb to between 2020 and 2021). The method behind the library was the immunoSEQ multiplex PCR assay. TCRdb took over this immuneACCESS table, retaining in-frame rearrangements with V and J assigned. Such tables are incomplete; in checked studies, under half of the missing clones stem from an unresolved V gene, and the remainder is unexplained. The table for this sample lists some 250,000 clones; approximately 81% of them were counted only once. Jointly, the top ten make up roughly 4% of the sample. Specimen: peripheral blood. These receptors were obtained from a man aged 55 to 70 with acute or convalescent COVID-19.

The chain recombines TRBV27 with TRBJ2-7; 11 positions agree with TRBD2. The germline V gene has CDR1 MNHEY and CDR2 SMNVEV (reference sequence). The ends lost 4 bases at V and 1 base at J; junction bases unmatched: 9. The CDR3 totals 17 residues. The CDR3 region has the DNA TGTGCCAGCAGTTCCCGTAGCGGGAGGGGCACATCCTACGAGCAGTACTTC. Amino acid sequence: CASSSRSGRGTSYEQYF.

J is TRBJ1-2 and V is TRBV6-2 or TRBV6-3, with 7 bases that match TRBD1. This CDR3 has 14 residues. Losses at the gene ends were 5 bases for V and 4 bases for J; bases not matched to a gene: 7. Germline CDR1 reads MNHEY; CDR2 reads SVGEGT. The CDR3 spells CASSRQGSGYGYTF. DNA of the CDR3: TGTGCCAGCAGTCGACAGGGTTCGGGCTATGGCTACACCTTC.

The V call is TRBV9, the J call TRBJ1-2; TRBD1 matches 8 bases. Germline CDR1 reads SGDLS; CDR2 reads YYNGEE. J was trimmed by 6 bases and V by 5 bases; bases with no gene match: 3. There are 12 residues in the CDR3. The chain's CDR3 is CASRKTGDGYTF. CDR3 DNA sequence: TGTGCCAGCAGGAAGACAGGGGATGGCTACACCTTC.

This chain connects TRBV5-1 to TRBJ2-2; 8 nucleotides agree with TRBD1. The V gene's germline CDR1 is SGHRS and CDR2 YFSETQ. This CDR3 is 16 amino acids long. V lost 2 bases, J lost 1 base, and 4 bases stayed unmatched. The CDR3 bases are TGCGCCAGCAGCTTCAGCGGACAGGGGAACACCGGGGAGCTGTTTTTT. Translating gives CASSFSGQGNTGELFF.

This clone showed up just once. This sequence joins TRBV19 and TRBJ1-4, with TRBD1 matching 7 bases. The CDR3 contains 15 residues. J was trimmed by 5 bases and V by 7 bases; bases with no gene match: 10. From germline, CDR1 is LNHDA and CDR2 SQIVND (reference sequence). The CDR3 here is CASTKGQARNEKLFF. CDR3 sequence (DNA): TGTGCCAGTACTAAAGGACAGGCCCGGAATGAAAAACTGTTTTTT.

The gene calls are TRBV5-1 and TRBJ2-1; TRBD2 matches 10 bases. This CDR3 contains 15 residues. Trimming took 0 bases from V and 7 from J; bases not matched to a gene: 4. CDR1 and CDR2 from the germline V gene are SGHRS and YFSETQ. CDR3 residues: CASSLGLAGKNEQFF. In DNA, the CDR3 is TGCGCCAGCAGCTTGGGACTAGCGGGTAAAAATGAGCAGTTCTTC.

The chain recombines TRBV7-8 with TRBJ2-6; D is unclear. This CDR3 has 16 amino acids. The germline V and J ends were trimmed by 3 bases and 0 bases, with 9 bases remaining between them. The V gene's germline CDR1 is SGHVS and CDR2 FQNEAQ. This CDR3 reads CASSFPPNSGANVLTF. CDR3 in DNA: TGTGCCAGCAGCTTTCCCCCAAACTCTGGGGCCAACGTCCTGACTTTC.

The V call is TRBV2, the J call TRBJ2-2; 10 positions match TRBD2. The CDR3 loop spans 15 amino acids. Germline values: CDR1 SNHLY, CDR2 FYNNEI. The ends lost 5 bases at V and 6 bases at J; junction bases unmatched: 6. The CDR3 loop reads CASSLTSGGAGELFF. DNA for the CDR3: TGTGCCAGCAGTTTGACCAGCGGGGGGGCCGGGGAGCTGTTTTTT.